These T cell receptor beta chains were read from a single sample in a study of T cell repertoires in cytomegalovirus infection. TCRdb reprocessed the reads with MiXCR, giving one entry per CDR3 protein. The sample shows approximately 1,000,000 distinct CDR3 sequences, 30% to 40% of them seen only once. The antigens for these receptors are not known. This material consisted of cultured CD8+ T cells from PBMCs, taken from culture after CMV antigen stimulation. These receptors all stem from a human donor in good health (CMV status not recorded). Some clones in this sample may be carry-over from other donors' samples. Each CDR3 is given with its conserved first and last residue. A D gene is named only where the DNA matches it firmly. The size field is filled for only some rows; it gives once, few, many or a size class.

>TRBJ2-1|TRBD1|once|TRBV27
TGTGCCAGCAGTTCCGGACAGGGACTCTACAATGAGCAGTTCTTC
CASSSGQGLYNEQFF
>TRBJ1-2|-|few|TRBV4-1
TGCGCCAGCAGCCAAGATTTTCCCGGGATTAACTATGGCTACACCTTC
CASSQDFPGINYGYTF
>TRBJ2-1|-|few|TRBV2
TGTGCCCAGCACTACGGGGGGCAAGTGAATGAGCAGTTCTTC
CAQHYGGQVNEQFF
>TRBJ2-3|TRBD1|-|TRBV7-6
TGTGCCAGCAGCTCCTTTCGGGACAGGGGGACAGATACGCAGTATTTT
CASSSFRDRGTDTQYF
>TRBJ2-5|-|few|TRBV18
TGTGCCAGCTCACCGCCAGGCGATCCCAGGGAGACCCAGTACTTC
CASSPPGDPRETQYF
>TRBJ2-5|-|-|TRBV13
TGTGCCAGCTCGGACCAACAAGAGACCCAGTACTTC
CASSDQQETQYF
>TRBJ2-1|TRBD2|-|TRBV6-1
TGTGCCAGCAGTCCTCCCCCTCTCCCCCCTGAGCGGGGGGCTTATAGCTCCTACAATGAGCAGTTCTTC
CASSPPPLPPERGAYSSYNEQFF
>TRBJ2-1|-|once|TRBV5-6
TGTGCCAGCACCCTAGGGAATGCGGCCTATGAGCAGTTCTTC
CASTLGNAAYEQFF
>TRBJ1-4|TRBD1|few|TRBV14
TGTGCCAGCAGCCCCCCCGTGACAGGGGGTTATGAAAAACTGTTTTTT
CASSPPVTGGYEKLFF
>TRBJ1-3|-|few|TRBV27
TGTGCCAGCAGCAAAAACGCAGGACAGTACTCTGGAAACACCATATATTTT
CASSKNAGQYSGNTIYF
>TRBJ2-1|-|few|TRBV7-9
TGTGCCAGCAGCTTGAGGGGGGGCCTCACCGCGAAGAACAATGAGCAGTTCTTC
CASSLRGGLTAKNNEQFF
>TRBJ1-2|TRBD1|few|TRBV27
TGTGCCAGCAGTGGGCAGGGGGCTTTTGGCTACACCTTC
CASSGQGAFGYTF
>TRBJ1-1|-|many|TRBV7-2
TGTGCCACCCAAGGCCCTAGGGTGGAAGCTTTCTTT
CATQGPRVEAFF
>TRBJ2-5|-|few|TRBV5-1
TGTGCCAGCAGTTTAGTCGGCCCCCAAGAGACCCAGTACTTC
CASSLVGPQETQYF
>TRBJ2-2|-|-|TRBV11-2
TGTGCCAGCAGCTTCTTCGGGAAACCGGACACCGGGGAGCTGTTTTTT
CASSFFGKPDTGELFF
>TRBJ2-2|TRBD1|-|TRBV28
TGTGCCAGCACACTGCCGGGACAGGGAAACACCGGGGAGCTGTTTTTT
CASTLPGQGNTGELFF
>TRBJ2-5|TRBD1|-|TRBV5-1
TGCGCCAGCAGCCGACCGGACAGGGACCCCTGGGAGACCCAGTACTTC
CASSRPDRDPWETQYF
>TRBJ2-4|TRBD1|-|TRBV12-3/TRBV12-4
TGTGCCAGCAGTTTAGAACAGGCAGGGGGATTGTCAGACATTCAGTACTTC
CASSLEQAGGLSDIQYF
>TRBJ1-1|TRBD1|-|TRBV6-5
TGTGCCAGCAGTTACTTTATGCAGGGGGAGAACACTGAAGCTTTCTTT
CASSYFMQGENTEAFF
>TRBJ1-1|-|-|TRBV5-5
TGTGCCAGCATCTTCAGGGTGAACACTGAAGCTTTCTTT
CASIFRVNTEAFF
>TRBJ1-5|TRBD1|few|TRBV7-2
TGTGCCAGCAGCTTAAGGGACAGGGGTTTAGGTCAGCCCCAGCATTTT
CASSLRDRGLGQPQHF
>TRBJ2-7|-|few|TRBV4-1
TGCGCCAGCAGCCAAGGATACGACAGTACCTACGAGCAGTACTTC
CASSQGYDSTYEQYF
>TRBJ1-5|TRBD1|-|TRBV19
TGTGCCAGTCAACAGGGGGGCTATCAGCCCCAGCATTTT
CASQQGGYQPQHF
>TRBJ2-1|TRBD2|-|TRBV9
TGTGCCAGCAGCGGTAGGGGCGGGGGGGCATACAATGAGCAGTTCTTC
CASSGRGGGAYNEQFF
>TRBJ2-2|-|-|TRBV7-8
TGTGCCAGCAACTCCGGGCACCGGGAGCTGTTTTTT
CASNSGHRELFF
>TRBJ1-5|TRBD1|-|TRBV27
TGTGCCAGCAGTTTAACAGGGGCTGCGGATCAGCCCCAGCATTTT
CASSLTGAADQPQHF
>TRBJ2-5|TRBD2|-|TRBV20-1
TGCAGTGCTAGAGATCCAGCAAATAGCGGGGGGGCCGGGGAGACCCAGTACTTC
CSARDPANSGGAGETQYF
>TRBJ1-5|-|-|TRBV19
TGTGCCAGTAGTATGCCCCCCTCGGGGGCTAATCAGCCCCAGCATTTT
CASSMPPSGANQPQHF
>TRBJ1-6|TRBD1|-|TRBV7-6
TGTGTCAGCAGCAAAGACAGGGAATCCTATAATTCACCCCTCCACTTT
CVSSKDRESYNSPLHF
>TRBJ1-2|TRBD1|many|TRBV7-2
TGTGCCAGCACTTCAAGGACAGGGGGCAACTATGGCTACACCTTC
CASTSRTGGNYGYTF
>TRBJ2-5|-|many|TRBV5-5
TGTGCCAGCAGCTTGGCTCAACGGCAAGAGACCCAGTACTTC
CASSLAQRQETQYF
>TRBJ2-1|TRBD1|-|TRBV6-6
TGTGCCAGCAGTTACGGGACAGGGTACGACGCGTTCAATGAGCAGTTCTTC
CASSYGTGYDAFNEQFF
>TRBJ2-1|TRBD2|-|TRBV14
TGTGCCAGCAGCCAAGTAGGGCTAGCGGGGGGAAGTGAGCAGTTCTTC
CASSQVGLAGGSEQFF
>TRBJ2-7|-|few|TRBV6-8
TGTGCCAGCAGTTACCCGGGACAAGACGAGCAGTACTTC
CASSYPGQDEQYF
>TRBJ2-2|-|few|TRBV6-1
TGTGCCAGCAGTGACCGCTTCACCGGGGAGCTGTTTTTT
CASSDRFTGELFF
>TRBJ2-3|-|-|TRBV3-1
TGTGCCAGCAGCCAAGGCCTCCGGACTAGGGGGGGCACAGATACGCAGTATTTT
CASSQGLRTRGGTDTQYF
>TRBJ2-7|TRBD1|-|TRBV19
TGTGCCAGTAGTATTACCAGGGACAGCCGTTACGAGCAGTACTTC
CASSITRDSRYEQYF
>TRBJ2-4|-|-|TRBV5-1
TGCGCCAGCAGCTTGTCGGTCACCGCAGGGATGATGAGGGAAAACATTCAGTACTTC
CASSLSVTAGMMRENIQYF
>TRBJ1-2|-|many|TRBV7-6
TGTGCCAGCAGCCCCGGGGTGCTCACCCACGGACCCACCTTC
CASSPGVLTHGPTF
>TRBJ1-1|-|many|TRBV9
TGTGCCAGCAGCCCGTTTTTTACGGGGGATCGATTTGATGAAGCTTTCTTT
CASSPFFTGDRFDEAFF
>TRBJ2-1|-|-|TRBV19
TGTGCCAGTAGTATAGATGAGGGGCTGAGCTCCTACAATGAGCAGTTCTTC
CASSIDEGLSSYNEQFF
>TRBJ1-1|-|-|TRBV24-1
TGTGCCACCAGTGATCGACTGAACACTGAAGCTTTCTTT
CATSDRLNTEAFF
>TRBJ2-2|-|-|TRBV2
TGTGCCAGCAGTGAGCCCGGGGAGCTGTTTTTT
CASSEPGELFF
>TRBJ2-1|TRBD1|-|TRBV10-3
TGTGCCATCAGTGAGTTAGGGACAGGGAACTACAATGAGCAGTTCTTC
CAISELGTGNYNEQFF
>TRBJ2-3|TRBD2|few|TRBV9
TGTGCCAGCGGGGAGGAAAGCGGGGAAAACACAGATACGCAGTATTTT
CASGEESGENTDTQYF
>TRBJ2-7|TRBD2|many|TRBV7-9
TGTGCCAGCAGCTTTGAGCGGGGGGCCTCCTACGAGCAGTACTTC
CASSFERGASYEQYF
>TRBJ1-3|-|few|TRBV5-1
TGCGCCAGCAGCCCGGGATCGAGGAACACCATATATTTT
CASSPGSRNTIYF
>TRBJ2-7|-|-|TRBV19
TGTGCCAGTAGTCCCAAGACAGGCGAGCAGTACTTC
CASSPKTGEQYF
>TRBJ2-7|-|few|TRBV4-1
TGCGCCAGCAGCCAAATGGACGGGGAAACCTACGAGCAGTACTTC
CASSQMDGETYEQYF
>TRBJ1-1|-|-|TRBV2
TGTGCCAGCAGTGATCCGGGGCAGGACACTGAAGCTTTCTTT
CASSDPGQDTEAFF
>TRBJ1-3|TRBD1|many|TRBV7-2
TGTGCCAGCAGCCCCGGACAGGGAGGCATCGAAGGAAACACCATATATTTT
CASSPGQGGIEGNTIYF
>TRBJ2-2|-|once|TRBV19
TGTGCCAGTACGGGGACTCACACCGGGGAGCTGTTTTTT
CASTGTHTGELFF
>TRBJ1-6|TRBD1|few|TRBV5-4
TGTGCCAGCAGCGACACAGGGGAAAATTCACCCCTCCACTTT
CASSDTGENSPLHF
>TRBJ2-2|TRBD1|-|TRBV6-1
TGTGCCAGCAGTGCCGGGACAGAATTCACCGGGGAGCTGTTTTTT
CASSAGTEFTGELFF